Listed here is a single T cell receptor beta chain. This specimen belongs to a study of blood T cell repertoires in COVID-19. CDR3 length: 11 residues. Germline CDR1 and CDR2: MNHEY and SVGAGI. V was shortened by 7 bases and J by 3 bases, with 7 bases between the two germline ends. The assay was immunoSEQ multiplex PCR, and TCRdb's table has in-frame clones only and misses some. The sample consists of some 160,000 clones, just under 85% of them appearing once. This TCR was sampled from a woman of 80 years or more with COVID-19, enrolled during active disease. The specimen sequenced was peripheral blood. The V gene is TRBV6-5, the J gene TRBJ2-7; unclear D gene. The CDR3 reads CASKLLYEQYF. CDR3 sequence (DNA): TGTGCCAGCAAACTCCTCTACGAGCAGTACTTC.